Shown below are 27 T cell receptor beta chains from a single sample sequenced in a study of breast tumors, draining lymph nodes, adjacent tissues. Each CDR3 protein is one row after TCRdb ran MiXCR on the multiplex PCR reads. The table lists about 60,000 distinct CDR3 sequences, around 60% of them singletons, with roughly 19% in the top ten. Material: breast tumor tissue. The receptors shown here come from a female donor with breast cancer. Some clones in this sample may be carry-over from other donors' samples.

This chain connects TRBV6-1 to TRBJ1-3; TRBD1 matches at 7 bases. Germline assignment: CDR1 MNHNS and CDR2 SASEGT. The J segment lost 8 bases and the V segment lost 6 bases, leaving 16 bases of the junction unmatched. The CDR3 is made up of 16 amino acids. The CDR3 is CASRDRDRRYGYTIYF. The CDR3 DNA reads TGTGCCAGCAGGGACCGGGACAGACGATATGGCTACACCATATATTTT.

This chain joins TRBV2 and TRBJ1-1, with D perhaps TRBD1 (6 bases). Germline assignment: CDR1 SNHLY and CDR2 FYNNEI. The CDR3 runs 16 residues. V was cut by 4 bases and J by 4 bases, with 19 bases left in between. The CDR3 here is CASSGGQPGTGTEAFF. The CDR3 DNA sequence: TGTGCCAGCAGTGGTGGACAGCCGGGTACGGGCACTGAAGCTTTCTTT.

In its sample, this clonotype was seen many times. The CDR3 sequence is CASSLAGQGNQPQHF. The CDR3 DNA reads TGTGCCAGCAGCTTAGCGGGTCAGGGCAATCAGCCCCAGCATTTT. This chain uses TRBV7-8 with TRBJ1-5; D is ambiguous. The CDR3 consists of 15 residues. Germline lookup yields CDR1 SGHVS and CDR2 FQNEAQ. V was shortened by 0 bases and J by 2 bases, with 8 bases between the two germline ends.

This chain connects TRBV7-2 to TRBJ1-2; D ambiguous. The germline V gene has CDR1 SGHTA and CDR2 FQGNSA. The V end was cut by 4 bases, the J end by 7 bases, with 10 bases between. The CDR3 totals 12 residues. The CDR3 spells CASSSRSFGYTF. CDR3 DNA sequence: TGTGCCAGCAGCTCCCGAAGCTTTGGCTACACCTTC. The entire variable domain, with the rest obtained from reference TRBV7-2 and TRBJ1-2, is as follows: GAGVSQSPSNKVTEKGKDVELRCDPISGHTALYWYRQSLGQGLEFLIYFQGNSAPDKSGLPSDRFSAERTGGSVSTLTIQRTQQEDSAVYLCASSSRSFGYTFGSGTRLTVV.

This clonotype was picked up a small number of times. The DNA for the CDR3 is TGCAGTGCTCCATGGGGACAGGGCGGAGGCTACACCTTC. It codes for CSAPWGQGGGYTF. The V gene is TRBV20-1, the J gene TRBJ1-2, with 9 bases identical to TRBD1. There are 13 residues in the CDR3. V trimming: 5 bases; J trimming: 8 bases; junction bases outside the gene matches: 9. Germline lookup yields CDR1 DFQATT and CDR2 SNEGSKA (reference sequence).

This clonotype has only a few counts. A much larger clone is a single base away; this may be a read error. The gene calls are TRBV20-1 and TRBJ1-2; no clear D gene. The CDR3 is 15 residues long. V lost 1 base and J 4 bases, leaving 16 bases between the germline ends. Germline-derived CDR1 and CDR2 are DFQATT and SNEGSKA (reference sequence). As DNA, the CDR3 is TGCAGTGCTAGAGGAGGCCCGACCGGTGCCTATGGCTACACCTTC. This codes for CSARGGPTGAYGYTF.

This clonotype appeared many times. The V gene is TRBV6-5, the J gene TRBJ2-7; 9 bases fit TRBD1. This CDR3 comprises 14 residues. In germline, CDR1 is MNHEY, CDR2 SVGAGI. With 5 bases clipped from V and 3 bases from J, the junction kept 5 bases outside the gene matches. In DNA form, the CDR3 reads TGTGCCAGCAGTAAGACAGGGGGGATCTACGAGCAGTACTTC. Residues: CASSKTGGIYEQYF.

Remarks on this clonotype: A read error may account for a junction end that differs from germline. The rearrangement joins TRBV4-2 to TRBJ2-5; possible D gene TRBD2, 6 bases. CDR1 LGHNA and CDR2 YNFKEQ come from the germline V gene. The CDR3 runs to 15 residues. CDR3 DNA sequence: TGTGCCAGCAGCCAAGATCCGGGCCCTCGGGAGACCCGGTACTTC. This codes for CASSQDPGPRETRYF.

The rearrangement uses TRBV6-6 and TRBJ1-2; D is possibly TRBD1 (5 bases). CDR1 and CDR2 (germline): MNHNY, SVGAGI (reference sequence). V shed 5 bases and J shed 4 bases, with 11 bases lying between them. The CDR3 is 13 amino acids. The CDR3 spells CASSRDRTYGYTF. In DNA form, the CDR3 reads TGTGCCAGCAGTCGCGACAGAACCTATGGCTACACCTTC.

The genes are TRBV6-5 and TRBJ1-2; unclear D gene. The CDR3 has 13 residues. V gave up 3 bases and J gave up 8 bases, with 13 bases separating them. Looked up from germline, CDR1 is MNHEY and CDR2 is SVGAGI. The CDR3 nucleotides read TGTGCCAGCAGTTATCGCGGGGAGACGGGCTACACCTTC. This translates into CASSYRGETGYTF.

This clonotype was recorded at least ten times. The rearrangement joins TRBV12-3 or TRBV12-4 to TRBJ2-5; 15 positions match TRBD2. The CDR3 contains 16 residues. The trim removed 5 bases at V and 5 bases at J, leaving 6 bases unmatched. The CDR3 reads CASSRTSGGARETQYF. The DNA for the CDR3 is TGTGCCAGCAGTAGGACTAGCGGGGGGGCCAGGGAGACCCAGTACTTC.

This chain uses TRBV6-2 or TRBV6-3 with TRBJ2-7; a possible D gene is TRBD1 (6 bases). There are 16 residues in the CDR3. Germline CDR1 MNHEY, CDR2 SVGEGT. The V gene lost 5 bases and the J gene lost 0 bases, with 17 bases spanning the gap. The chain's CDR3 is CASSPTARGGSYEQYF. The CDR3, as DNA: TGTGCCAGCAGTCCCACCGCCAGGGGTGGCTCCTACGAGCAGTACTTC.

The table lists this clonotype with many counts. The V and J genes are TRBV3-1 and TRBJ2-4, with a tentative D call TRBD1 (6 bases). This CDR3 has 14 amino acids. The germline V gene has CDR1 LGHDT and CDR2 YNNKEL (reference sequence). Trimming stripped 5 bases from V and 5 bases from J, with 13 bases between. The CDR3 sequence: CASSGRDKENIQYF. Here the CDR3 DNA reads TGTGCCAGCAGCGGCCGGGACAAAGAAAACATTCAGTACTTC.

There are many counts of this clonotype. This chain links TRBV18 with TRBJ2-2, with 8 bases identical to TRBD1. The germline gives CDR1 KGHSH, CDR2 LQKENI. The length of the CDR3 is 14 residues. V shed 3 bases and J 6 bases; nucleotides not matched to a gene: 3. In DNA form, the CDR3 reads TGTGCCAGCTCACCGACAGGGGCCTCCGGGGAGCTGTTTTTT. Protein product: CASSPTGASGELFF.

This clonotype was detected many times. J is TRBJ1-5 and V is TRBV28; D gene ambiguous. The length of the CDR3 is 16 residues. CDR1 is MDHEN, CDR2 SYDVKM, per germline. Deletions cut 5 bases from V and 3 bases from J, with 17 bases between. The CDR3 DNA is TGTGCCAGCAGTGGGGTAGGGCGGGCACTCAATCAGCCCCAGCATTTT. This gives the protein CASSGVGRALNQPQHF. Combining the CDR3 with reference TRBV28 and TRBJ1-5 gives the whole variable domain DVKVTQSSRYLVKRTGEKVFLECVQDMDHENMFWYRQDPGLGLRLIYFSYDVKMKEKGDIPEGYSVSREKKERFSLILESASTNQTSMYLCASSGVGRALNQPQHFGDGTRLSIL.

V and J are TRBV3-1 and TRBJ2-7; the match to TRBD2 covers 8 bases. After removal of 1 base from V and 2 bases from J, the junction contained 4 bases not matched to a gene. Germline-derived CDR1 and CDR2 are LGHDT and YNNKEL (reference sequence). This CDR3 is 15 amino acids long. DNA of the CDR3: TGTGCCAGCAGCCAAGCGGGAGGGGGAGCCTACGAGCAGTACTTC. Translating gives CASSQAGGGAYEQYF.

This chain connects TRBV20-1 to TRBJ2-7; the match to TRBD2 covers 11 bases. The germline V gene encodes CDR1 DFQATT and CDR2 SNEGSKA (reference sequence). V shed 5 bases and J 4 bases; nucleotides not matched to a gene: 7. This CDR3 is built from 14 residues. The CDR3 is CSARRGLAAYEQYF. The CDR3 DNA is TGCAGTGCTCGACGGGGACTAGCGGCATACGAGCAGTACTTC.

With respect to this clonotype: One base away lies a much larger clone, so this may be a sequencing read error. The rearrangement links TRBV7-2 to TRBJ1-2; D gene unclear. The length of the CDR3 is 13 residues. V lost 5 bases to trimming and J lost 4 bases, with 11 bases between them. From germline, CDR1 is SGHTA and CDR2 FQGNSA. The CDR3 DNA reads TGTGCCAGCAGCCCGGGCAACTTCTATGGCTACACCTTC. Protein sequence: CASSPGNFYGYTF. The complete variable domain, with remaining parts taken from reference TRBV7-2 and TRBJ1-2, reads GAGVSQSPSNKVTEKGKDVELRCDPISGHTALYWYRQSLGQGLEFLIYFQGNSAPDKSGLPSDRFSAERTGGSVSTLTIQRTQQEDSAVYLCASSPGNFYGYTFGSGTRLTVV.

Comments on this clonotype: A read error may account for a junction end that differs from germline. The CDR3 loop reads CSARRAGLYF. Here the CDR3 DNA reads TGCAGTGCTAGAAGGGCCGGACTATACTTC. The rearrangement links TRBV20-1 to TRBJ1-2; D ambiguous. Germline V gene sequence: CDR1 DFQATT, CDR2 SNEGSKA (reference sequence). The CDR3 extends over 10 amino acids.

This rearrangement joins TRBV7-2 to TRBJ2-1; 15 positions match TRBD2. Trimming cost V 5 bases and J 11 bases; bases outside gene matches: 4. The germline V gene encodes CDR1 SGHTA and CDR2 FQGNSA. The CDR3 runs 14 residues. The CDR3 bases are TGTGCCAGCAGCCCGGGACTAGCGGGGGGAAAGCAGTTCTTC. Amino acid sequence: CASSPGLAGGKQFF.

This chain joins TRBV20-1 and TRBJ1-4; possible D gene TRBD1, 6 bases. CDR1 and CDR2 from the germline V gene are DFQATT and SNEGSKA (reference sequence). This CDR3 region has 16 residues. V lost 8 bases and J 0 bases, leaving 19 bases between the germline ends. The CDR3 sequence: CSPLAGGGATNEKLFF. CDR3 coding DNA: TGCAGTCCTCTAGCGGGAGGGGGAGCAACTAATGAAAAACTGTTTTTT.

This clonotype was counted ten times or more. The chain uses TRBV6-6 and TRBJ1-4; D perhaps matches TRBD1 (6 bases). Germline V gene lookup returns CDR1 MNHNY and CDR2 SVGAGI (reference sequence). Trimming took off 7 bases at V and 7 bases at J, with 16 bases between the two ends. The CDR3 runs 14 residues. The CDR3 region has the DNA TGTGCCAGCACCTTAAGGGGGTCCGGTGAAAAACTGTTTTTT. It translates to CASTLRGSGEKLFF.

This clonotype showed up many times. The chain joins TRBV6-6 to TRBJ1-6, with 8 bases matching TRBD1. From germline, CDR1 is MNHNY and CDR2 SVGAGI (reference sequence). The CDR3 is made up of 16 amino acids. V lost 7 bases and J lost 8; bases outside the gene matches: 13. The CDR3 bases are TGTGCCAGCATCCACCCCGGACAGGGAGGAGATTCACCCCTCCACTTT. Translation: CASIHPGQGGDSPLHF.

This clonotype was recorded many times. This chain connects TRBV27 to TRBJ2-7; D may match TRBD1 or TRBD2 (6 bases each). The CDR3 is 15 residues long. The ends were cut back, 5 bases at V and 0 bases at J, with 14 bases in the middle. CDR1 and CDR2 (germline): MNHEY, SMNVEV (reference sequence). CDR3 nucleotides: TGTGCCAGCAGTACCCAAGGGGGGAGCTCCTACGAGCAGTACTTC. Residues: CASSTQGGSSYEQYF.

This clonotype was observed a handful of times. A much larger clone lies one base from this, so it may be a read error. The genes are TRBV12-3 or TRBV12-4 and TRBJ1-3; D is ambiguous. Trimming removed 6 bases from V and 0 bases from J, with 9 bases in between. There are 14 residues in the CDR3. The CDR3 sequence: CASRGDPSGNTIYF. The CDR3 nucleotides are TGTGCCAGCAGAGGTGACCCCTCTGGAAACACCATATATTTT.

A few counts support this clonotype. A much larger clone lies a single base off, so this may be a read error. This chain joins TRBV18 and TRBJ2-7; perhaps TRBD2 as D (5 bases). Germline values: CDR1 KGHSH, CDR2 LQKENI. This CDR3 has 14 amino acids. The CDR3 DNA reads as TGTGCCAGCCCACCACCGGCGACGAGGGACGAGCAGTACTTC. Protein: CASPPPATRDEQYF.

The chain employs TRBV3-1 and TRBJ1-5; D gene unclear. From germline, CDR1 is LGHDT and CDR2 YNNKEL (reference sequence). The V end lost 3 bases, the J end lost 2 bases, and 5 bases lay between the germline ends. The CDR3 consists of 13 residues. The chain's CDR3 is CASSQDRNQPQHF. In DNA form, the CDR3 reads TGTGCCAGCAGCCAGGACCGCAATCAGCCCCAGCATTTT. Based on the CDR3 plus reference TRBV3-1 and TRBJ1-5, the full variable domain is DTAVSQTPKYLVTQMGNDKSIKCEQNLGHDTMYWYKQDSKKFLKIMFSYNNKELIINETVPNRFSPKSPDKAHLNLHINSLELGDSAVYFCASSQDRNQPQHFGDGTRLSIL.